This entry features one T cell receptor (beta chain) sequence. What it binds is not known. V dropped 3 bases and J dropped 2 bases, with 11 bases sitting between them. This CDR3 spans 14 amino acids. Germline V gene lookup returns CDR1 SEHNR and CDR2 FQNEAQ (reference sequence). As TCR cDNA was made by 5'RACE template switching, a universal primer site and UMIs were added. TCRdb re-derived calls from the 5' RACE reads in MiXCR, one entry per CDR3 protein. The sample holds roughly 500,000 distinct CDR3 sequences, 15% to 20% seen once. These data belong to a study of T cells after yellow fever vaccination. Study details: In the case of low-cell-number fractions, SMART-Seq v4 Ultra Low Input was used for preparation. Study results and limitations: FACS-sorted repertoires could harbor abundant contaminating bulk-population clonotypes. A weaker but faster secondary response was observed, peaking on day 5 versus 15.

Specimen: PBMCs, collected 15 days after the yellow fever booster vaccination. This clonotype was sampled from a man aged 25 to 40 who received the YFV17D yellow fever vaccine. This chain joins TRBV7-9 and TRBJ2-7; no clear D. The CDR3: CASSLYGSAYEQYF. CDR3 bases: TGTGCCAGCAGCTTGTACGGGTCCGCCTACGAGCAGTACTTC.